A selection of T cell receptor beta chains follows, all from one sample in a study of tumour-infiltrating T cells in Burkitt lymphoma. Produced via immunoSEQ multiplex PCR; TCRdb's table is partial and in-frame only. Among about 3,700 clones listed, 15% to 20% were seen once. Sequencing used tumor tissue. The receptors stem from a human donor with Burkitt lymphoma. The CDR3 runs from the conserved cysteine through the conserved F or W.

V	J	CDR3
TRBV18	TRBJ1-1	CASSPPRVTEAFF
TRBV28	TRBJ1-5	CASSFPPSNQPQHF
TRBV9	TRBJ2-7	CASSVEDSGSYEQYF
TRBV7-9	TRBJ1-3	CASSTGGESGNTIYF
TRBV7-2	TRBJ1-2	CASSLVGGAGGYTF
TRBV7-9	TRBJ2-7	CASSLGGSEQYF
TRBV5-6	TRBJ2-7	CASSLGWRLGVEQYF
TRBV15	TRBJ1-2	CAISRDRRGTYGYTF
TRBV28	TRBJ2-3	CASSFGIPTTDTQYF
TRBV11-2	TRBJ2-1	CASSLEAYHEQFF
TRBV6-5	TRBJ2-7	CASSSPGGGHEQYF
TRBV7-9	TRBJ2-1	CASSSTTSGDGYNEQFF
TRBV2	TRBJ1-6	CASSASPGNSPLHF
TRBV6-5	TRBJ2-2	CASSYGSGVGGELFF
TRBV6-1	TRBJ2-7	CASLGLAGDRYEQYF
TRBV27	TRBJ2-1	CASSLSTSGYNEQFF
TRBV4-1	TRBJ2-3	CASSQVQGNTDTQYF
TRBV4-2	TRBJ2-4	CASSQEATSGTIQYF
TRBV4-1	NA	CASSQEFGGAYEQYF
TRBV13	TRBJ2-1	CASRLGVEQFF
TRBV11-2	TRBJ2-7	CASSPTESYEQYF
TRBV15	TRBJ1-4	CATSSSAPGQGDEKLFF
TRBV19	TRBJ2-1	CASKTRGNEQFF
TRBV28	TRBJ2-7	CASSWVQGLHEQYF
TRBV27	TRBJ1-2	CASSSRSYGYTF
TRBV6-5	TRBJ1-2	CASSYSRRGEDGYTF
TRBV27	TRBJ1-4	CASKAAGGLNEKLFF
TRBV6-5	TRBJ2-5	CASSTQGTYQETQYF
TRBV29-1	TRBJ1-2	CSVRQGVAGYTF
TRBV6-5	TRBJ1-1	CASSRQMNTEAFF
TRBV5-4	TRBJ2-1	CAVSLRGSYNEQFF
TRBV7-8	TRBJ2-5	CASSFRPGQKSEQYF
TRBV13	TRBJ2-5	CASSKGGEAPVQETQYF
TRBV29-1	TRBJ1-1	CSVWVMGTEAFF